Below, 11 T cell receptor beta chains from the same sample are listed, as sequenced in a study of T cell repertoires and HLA-DP antigens. For these receptors, no antigen is known. Sequencing used immunoSEQ multiplex PCR; TCRdb keeps in-frame clones, though not all of them. Among roughly 120,000 clones listed, around 93% were seen once. Sequences were obtained from CD4+ T cells from PBMCs. These receptors all stem from a woman between 18 and 30 years old in good health and CMV-seronegative.

The rearrangement links TRBV10-3 to TRBJ1-2; TRBD1 aligns across 7 bases. After removal of 9 bases from V and 4 bases from J, the junction contained 5 bases not matched to a gene. CDR1 ENHRY and CDR2 SYGVKD come from the germline V gene. The CDR3 sequence is 12 residues long. The CDR3 region is CAMKGAGYGYTF. DNA of the CDR3: TGTGCCATGAAGGGGGCCGGCTATGGCTACACCTTC.

The DNA for the CDR3 is TGTGCCAGCAGCCCATCTAAATCCGGGGAGCTGTTTTTT. It codes for CASSPSKSGELFF. The genes are TRBV7-9 and TRBJ2-2, with no clear D. The CDR3 totals 13 residues. V was cut by 5 bases and J by 6 bases, with 10 bases left in between. The germline V gene has CDR1 SEHNR and CDR2 FQNEAQ (reference sequence).

The V call is TRBV15, the J call TRBJ2-7; TRBD2 aligns across 7 bases. CDR3 length: 14 amino acids. Germline V CDR1 and CDR2: LNHNV, YYDKDF (reference sequence). The ends lost 6 bases at V and 2 bases at J; junction bases unmatched: 7. The CDR3 DNA sequence: TGTGCCACCAGTCGCTGGCGGGAGCCCTACGAGCAGTACTTC. The encoded protein is CATSRWREPYEQYF.

The rearrangement links TRBV18 to TRBJ1-3; maybe TRBD1 (5 bases). The V gene's germline CDR1 is KGHSH and CDR2 LQKENI. There are 14 residues in the CDR3. Between the trimmed V and J ends, which lost 3 bases and 2 bases, there was a span of 8 bases. The CDR3 region is CASSPSGAGNTIYF. The CDR3 nucleotides read TGTGCCAGCTCACCGTCGGGGGCTGGAAACACCATATATTTT. Drawing the rest from reference TRBV18 and TRBJ1-3, the complete variable domain is NAGVMQNPRHLVRRRGQEARLRCSPMKGHSHVYWYRQLPEEGLKFMVYLQKENIIDESGMPKERFSAEFPKEGPSILRIQQVVRGDSAAYFCASSPSGAGNTIYFGEGSWLTVV.

The chain is built from TRBV5-6 and TRBJ2-1; D not resolved. V lost 0 bases, J lost 4 bases, and 8 bases lay in between. CDR1 is SGHDT and CDR2 is YYEEEE in the germline V gene. The CDR3 length is 14 residues. The CDR3 DNA follows: TGTGCCAGCAGCTTGGGACTTTGGTACAATGAGCAGTTCTTC. It is translated as CASSLGLWYNEQFF.

CDR3 amino acids: CASSLAGNSGNTIYF. As DNA, the CDR3 is TGTGCCAGCAGCTTGGCAGGAAACTCTGGAAACACCATATATTTT. The chain is built from TRBV7-8 and TRBJ1-3; D ambiguous. With 3 bases removed from V and 0 bases from J, the gap between germline ends came to 9 bases. CDR3 length equals 15 residues. The V gene's germline CDR1 is SGHVS and CDR2 FQNEAQ.

This sequence joins TRBV5-8 and TRBJ2-3; 7 nucleotides match TRBD2. V was pared by 0 bases and J by 1 base, with 14 bases of the junction left unmatched. The CDR3 runs to 19 residues. Germline CDR1 SGHTS, CDR2 YDEGEE. CDR3 nucleotide sequence: TGTGCCAGCAGCTTGGGTTGGTTCCCTGCGGGAGCCGGCACAGATACGCAGTATTTT. It yields the protein CASSLGWFPAGAGTDTQYF. Full variable domain (rest looked up from reference TRBV5-8 and TRBJ2-3): EAGVTQSPTHLIKTRGQQATLRCSPISGHTSVYWYQQALGLGLQFLLWYDEGEERNRGNFPPRFSGRQFPNYSSELNVNALELEDSALYLCASSLGWFPAGAGTDTQYFGPGTRLTVL.

The rearrangement links TRBV6-5 to TRBJ1-3; unclear D gene. Germline V CDR1 and CDR2: MNHEY, SVGAGI. V was trimmed by 5 bases and J by 2 bases, leaving 13 bases between them. This CDR3 comprises 15 residues. The DNA for the CDR3 is TGTGCCAGCAGTCAGCAGAGAAATCCTGGAAACACCATATATTTT. Its protein product is CASSQQRNPGNTIYF.

The V call is TRBV6-1, the J call TRBJ2-2, with D unresolved. This CDR3 has 12 residues. V was shortened by 10 bases and J by 2 bases, with 8 bases between the two germline ends. The germline V gene encodes CDR1 MNHNS and CDR2 SASEGT. The CDR3 coding sequence is TGTGCCACCACCTTAAACACCGGGGAGCTGTTTTTT. It translates to CATTLNTGELFF.

This chain uses TRBV29-1 with TRBJ2-5; 10 bases align to TRBD1. Germline V lookup: CDR1 SQVTM, CDR2 ANQGSEA. CDR3 size: 14 residues. Trimming removed 5 bases from V and 3 bases from J; junction bases left unmatched: 6. Here the CDR3 reads CSVMGTGVKETQYF. The CDR3 nucleotides are TGCAGCGTTATGGGGACAGGGGTAAAAGAGACCCAGTACTTC. Combining the CDR3 with reference TRBV29-1 and TRBJ2-5 gives the whole variable domain SAVISQKPSRDICQRGTSLTIQCQVDSQVTMMFWYRQQPGQSLTLIATANQGSEATYESGFVIDKFPISRPNLTFSTLTVSNMSPEDSSIYLCSVMGTGVKETQYFGPGTRLLVL.

The chain joins TRBV19 to TRBJ1-5, with unresolved D. V was trimmed by 3 bases and J by 10 bases, leaving 19 bases between them. There are 15 residues in the CDR3. Germline V lookup: CDR1 LNHDA, CDR2 SQIVND (reference sequence). DNA of the CDR3: TGTGCCAGTAGTATGGAGGACGGAAATTTTCGCCCCCAGCATTTT. Encoded protein: CASSMEDGNFRPQHF.